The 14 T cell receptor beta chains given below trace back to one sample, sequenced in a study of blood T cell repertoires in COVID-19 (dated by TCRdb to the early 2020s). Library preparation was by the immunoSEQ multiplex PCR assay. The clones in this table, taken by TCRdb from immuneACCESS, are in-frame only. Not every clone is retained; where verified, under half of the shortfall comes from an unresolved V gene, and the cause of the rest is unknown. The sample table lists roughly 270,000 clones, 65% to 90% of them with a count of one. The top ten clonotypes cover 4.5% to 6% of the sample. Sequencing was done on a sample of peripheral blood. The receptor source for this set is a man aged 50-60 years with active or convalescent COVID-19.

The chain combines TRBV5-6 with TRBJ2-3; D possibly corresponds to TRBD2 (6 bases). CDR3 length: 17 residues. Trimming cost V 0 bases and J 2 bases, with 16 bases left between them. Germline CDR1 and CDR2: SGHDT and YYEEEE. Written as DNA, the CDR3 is TGTGCCAGCAGCTTGGAAGGGGCTAGCGTACCCACAGATACGCAGTATTTT. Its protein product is CASSLEGASVPTDTQYF.

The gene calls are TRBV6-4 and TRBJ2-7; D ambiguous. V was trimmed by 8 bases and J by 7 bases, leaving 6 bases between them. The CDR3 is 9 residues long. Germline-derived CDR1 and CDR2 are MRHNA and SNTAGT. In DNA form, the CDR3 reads TGTGCCAGCTCGACAGAGCAGTACTTC. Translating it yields CASSTEQYF.

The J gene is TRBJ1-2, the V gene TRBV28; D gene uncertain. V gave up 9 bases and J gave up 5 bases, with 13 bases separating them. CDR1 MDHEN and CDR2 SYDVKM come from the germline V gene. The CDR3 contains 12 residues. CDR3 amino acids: CASREQFYGYTF. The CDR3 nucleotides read TGTGCCAGTAGGGAGCAGTTTTATGGCTACACCTTC.

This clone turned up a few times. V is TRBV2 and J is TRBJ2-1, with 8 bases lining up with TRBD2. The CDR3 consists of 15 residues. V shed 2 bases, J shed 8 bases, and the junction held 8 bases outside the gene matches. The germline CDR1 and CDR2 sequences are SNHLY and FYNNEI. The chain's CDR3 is CASSEWASGLDEQFF. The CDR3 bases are TGTGCCAGCAGTGAATGGGCTAGCGGGTTAGATGAGCAGTTCTTC.

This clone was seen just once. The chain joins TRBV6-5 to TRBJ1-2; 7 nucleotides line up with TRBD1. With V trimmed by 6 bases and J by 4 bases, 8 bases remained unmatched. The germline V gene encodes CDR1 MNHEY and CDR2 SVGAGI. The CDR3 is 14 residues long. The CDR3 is CASRQYRGGYGYTF. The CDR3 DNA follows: TGTGCCAGCAGGCAATACAGGGGCGGCTATGGCTACACCTTC.

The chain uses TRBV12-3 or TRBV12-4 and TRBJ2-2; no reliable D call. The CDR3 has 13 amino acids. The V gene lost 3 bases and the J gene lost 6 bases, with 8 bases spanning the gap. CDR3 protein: CASSFSRAGELFF. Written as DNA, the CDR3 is TGTGCCAGCAGTTTTAGCCGCGCCGGGGAGCTGTTTTTT.

The CDR3 loop reads CASSWDRSSYNSPLHF. As DNA, the CDR3 is TGTGCCAGCAGTTGGGACAGAAGCTCCTATAATTCACCCCTCCACTTT. V gene TRBV2 combines with J gene TRBJ1-6; TRBD1 matches 7 bases. Germline CDR1 and CDR2: SNHLY and FYNNEI. Unmatched junction bases numbered 4, after V lost 5 bases and J lost 0 bases. The length of the CDR3 is 16 residues.

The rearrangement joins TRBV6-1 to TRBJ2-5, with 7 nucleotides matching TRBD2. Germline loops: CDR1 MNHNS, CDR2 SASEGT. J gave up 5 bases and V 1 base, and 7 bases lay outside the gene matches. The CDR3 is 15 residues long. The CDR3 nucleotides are TGTGCCAGCAGTGAAGTAGCGGGCCCGAGGGAGACCCAGTACTTC. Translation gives CASSEVAGPRETQYF.

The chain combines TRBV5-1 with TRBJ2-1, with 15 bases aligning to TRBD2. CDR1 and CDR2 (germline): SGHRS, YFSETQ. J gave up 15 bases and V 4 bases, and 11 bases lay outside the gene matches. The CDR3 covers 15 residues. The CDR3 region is CASSPGTSGRQFLFF. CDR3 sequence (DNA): TGCGCCAGCAGCCCCGGGACTAGCGGGAGGCAATTTCTGTTCTTC.

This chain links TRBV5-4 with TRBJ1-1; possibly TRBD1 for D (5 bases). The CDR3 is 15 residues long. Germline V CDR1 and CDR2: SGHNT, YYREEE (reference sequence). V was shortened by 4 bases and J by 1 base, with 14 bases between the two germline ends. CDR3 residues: CASSPPGVQNTEAFF. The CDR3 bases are TGTGCCAGCAGCCCACCGGGGGTGCAGAACACTGAAGCTTTCTTT. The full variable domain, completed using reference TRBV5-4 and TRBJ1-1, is ETGVTQSPTHLIKTRGQQVTLRCSSQSGHNTVSWYQQALGQGPQFIFQYYREEENGRGNFPPRFSGLQFPNYSSELNVNALELDDSALYLCASSPPGVQNTEAFFGQGTRLTVV.

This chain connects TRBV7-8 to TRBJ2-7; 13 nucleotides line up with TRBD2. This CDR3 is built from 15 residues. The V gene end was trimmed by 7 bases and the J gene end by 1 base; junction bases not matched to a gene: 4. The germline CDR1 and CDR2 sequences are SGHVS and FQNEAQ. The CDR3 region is CASNSGLAGSYEQYF. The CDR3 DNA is TGTGCCAGCAACTCGGGACTAGCGGGGTCCTACGAGCAGTACTTC.

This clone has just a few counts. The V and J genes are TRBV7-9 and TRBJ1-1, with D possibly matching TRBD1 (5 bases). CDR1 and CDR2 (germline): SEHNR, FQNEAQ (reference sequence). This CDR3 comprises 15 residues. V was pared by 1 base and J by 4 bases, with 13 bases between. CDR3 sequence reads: CASSLVGAGGTEAFF. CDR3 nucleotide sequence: TGTGCCAGCAGCTTAGTGGGAGCGGGGGGCACTGAAGCTTTCTTT. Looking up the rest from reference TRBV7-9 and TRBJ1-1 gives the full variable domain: DTGVSQNPRHKITKRGQNVTFRCDPISEHNRLYWYRQTLGQGPEFLTYFQNEAQLEKSRLLSDRFSAERPKGSFSTLEIQRTEQGDSAMYLCASSLVGAGGTEAFFGQGTRLTVV.

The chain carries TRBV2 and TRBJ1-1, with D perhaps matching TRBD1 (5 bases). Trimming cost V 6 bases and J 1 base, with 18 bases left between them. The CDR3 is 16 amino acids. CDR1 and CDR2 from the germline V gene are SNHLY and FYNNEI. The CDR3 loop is CASSLTVWGENTEAFF. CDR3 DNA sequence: TGTGCCAGCAGCCTAACAGTCTGGGGGGAGAACACTGAAGCTTTCTTT.

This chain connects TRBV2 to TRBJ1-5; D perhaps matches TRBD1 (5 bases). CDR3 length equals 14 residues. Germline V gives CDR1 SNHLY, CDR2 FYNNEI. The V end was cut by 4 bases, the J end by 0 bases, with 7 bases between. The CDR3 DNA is TGTGCCAGCAGTGGACAGATTAGCAATCAGCCCCAGCATTTT. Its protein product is CASSGQISNQPQHF.